These 2 T cell receptor beta chains were all obtained from the same sample, sequenced in a study of blood T cells in healthy people across ages. It was with a sample-barcoded 5' primer and a J-beta primer mix that a second PCR of about 6 to 12 cycles was run. In TCRdb, the 5' RACE reads were re-called with MiXCR into one record per CDR3 protein. The repertoire holds fewer than 1,000,000 distinct CDR3 sequences, with less than 60% as singletons. Sequencing was done on a sample of blood. The receptor set was obtained from a man older than 75 in good health.

In this sample, this clonotype turned up many times. This sequence joins TRBV4-3 and TRBJ2-7; 11 nucleotides align to TRBD2. Germline V gene lookup returns CDR1 LGHNA and CDR2 YSLEER. CDR3 size: 16 residues. The junction had 8 bases not matched to a gene; V was cut back by 1 base and J by 6 bases. CDR3 DNA sequence: TGCGCCAGCAGCCAAGTAGTTCTAGCGGGAGGCAGCGAGCAGTACTTC. Translating gives CASSQVVLAGGSEQYF.

CDR3 nucleotides: TGTGCCAGCAGCGTCGAGCGGGAGTTGGGCCAAGTAAATGTCAATGAGCAGTACTTC. Amino acid sequence: CASSVERELGQVNVNEQYF. The rearrangement uses TRBV9 and TRBJ2-5; 8 bases fit TRBD2. This CDR3 comprises 19 residues. CDR1 and CDR2 (germline): SGDLS, YYNGEE. V lost 2 bases and J lost 11; bases outside the gene matches: 26.